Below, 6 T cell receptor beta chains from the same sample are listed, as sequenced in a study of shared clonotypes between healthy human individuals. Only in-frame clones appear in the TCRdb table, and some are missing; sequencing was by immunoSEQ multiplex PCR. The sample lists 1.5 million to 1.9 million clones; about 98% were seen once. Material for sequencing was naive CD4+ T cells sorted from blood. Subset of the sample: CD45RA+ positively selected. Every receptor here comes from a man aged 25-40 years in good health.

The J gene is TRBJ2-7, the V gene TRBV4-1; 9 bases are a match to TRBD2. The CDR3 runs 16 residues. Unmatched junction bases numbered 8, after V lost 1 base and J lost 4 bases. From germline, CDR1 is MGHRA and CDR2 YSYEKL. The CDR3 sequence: CASSQVGGRAPYEQYF. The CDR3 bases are TGCGCCAGCAGCCAAGTGGGCGGGAGGGCCCCATACGAGCAGTACTTC.

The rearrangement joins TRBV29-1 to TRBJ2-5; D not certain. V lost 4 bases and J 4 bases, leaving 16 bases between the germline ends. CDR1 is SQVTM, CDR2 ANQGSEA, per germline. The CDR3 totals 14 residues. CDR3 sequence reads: CSVGGGSRVETQYF. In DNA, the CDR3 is TGCAGCGTTGGAGGTGGTTCTAGGGTAGAGACCCAGTACTTC.

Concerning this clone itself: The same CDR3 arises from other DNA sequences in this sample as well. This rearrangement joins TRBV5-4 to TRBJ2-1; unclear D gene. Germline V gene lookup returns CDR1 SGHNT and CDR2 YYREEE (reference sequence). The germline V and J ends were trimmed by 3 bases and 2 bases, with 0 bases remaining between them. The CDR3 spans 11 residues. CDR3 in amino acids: CASSSYNEQFF. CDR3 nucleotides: TGTGCCAGCAGCTCCTACAATGAGCAGTTCTTC.

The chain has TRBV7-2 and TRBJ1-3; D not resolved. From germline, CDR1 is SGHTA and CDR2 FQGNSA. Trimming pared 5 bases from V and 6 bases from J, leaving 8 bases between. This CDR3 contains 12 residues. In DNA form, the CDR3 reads TGTGCCAGCAGCCTACCAGAAAACACCATATATTTT. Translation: CASSLPENTIYF.

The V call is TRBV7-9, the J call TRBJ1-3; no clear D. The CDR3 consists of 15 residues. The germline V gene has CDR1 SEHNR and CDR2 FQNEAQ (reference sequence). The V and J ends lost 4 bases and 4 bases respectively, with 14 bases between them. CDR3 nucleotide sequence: TGTGCCAGCAGCTCCCCTGTAAGGTCCGGAAACACCATATATTTT. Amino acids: CASSSPVRSGNTIYF. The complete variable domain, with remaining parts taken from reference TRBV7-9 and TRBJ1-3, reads DTGVSQNPRHKITKRGQNVTFRCDPISEHNRLYWYRQTLGQGPEFLTYFQNEAQLEKSRLLSDRFSAERPKGSFSTLEIQRTEQGDSAMYLCASSSPVRSGNTIYFGEGSWLTVV.

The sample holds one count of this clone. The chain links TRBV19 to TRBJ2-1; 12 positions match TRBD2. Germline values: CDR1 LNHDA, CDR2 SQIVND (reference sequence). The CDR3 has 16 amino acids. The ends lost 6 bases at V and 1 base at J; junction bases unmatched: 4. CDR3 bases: TGTGCCAGTAGGGCTAGCGGGAGGGGGTCCTACAATGAGCAGTTCTTC. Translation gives CASRASGRGSYNEQFF.